This T cell receptor (beta chain) was sequenced for a study of CD8 T cells in Susac syndrome. RNA in amounts of roughly 0.45 to 1 ug was reverse transcribed with random hexamers. Each CDR3 protein gets one entry after TCRdb re-called the immunoSEQ multiplex PCR reads with MiXCR. Among more than 150,000 distinct CDR3 sequences listed, approximately 95% were seen once. Per the germline V gene, CDR1 is KGHSH and CDR2 is LQKENI. J lost 6 bases, V lost 3 bases, and 7 bases had no gene match. This CDR3 has 14 residues. This clonotype showed up just a few times. Sequenced input: CD4+ T cells from PBMCs. This chain connects TRBV18 to TRBJ2-5, with 7 bases aligning to TRBD1. The source is a human donor with Susac syndrome. The CDR3 DNA is TGTGCCAGCTCACCCTTCGACAGGGCAAAGACCCAGTACTTC. Translation: CASSPFDRAKTQYF.